This T cell receptor beta chain originates from a study of blood T cell repertoires in COVID-19. The wider study: There were acute and convalescent COVID-19 samples, and they came from the United States, Italy and Spain. T cells, B-cell-depleted T cells, or PBMCs supplied cDNA or gDNA.

The germline gives CDR1 MDHEN, CDR2 SYDVKM. This CDR3 region has 13 residues. Trimming took off 1 base at V and 8 bases at J, with 9 bases between the two ends. Per the authors' pipeline: Scientists estimated how many nucleated cells there were by amplifying reference gene primers. Profiling relied on immunoSEQ multiplex PCR, and the TCRdb table lists in-frame clones only, not all of them. Clone size and the V and J calls come from that table; the DNA yielded D and trimming. Among 150,000 to 200,000 clones listed, 86% were seen once. What was sequenced was peripheral blood. The source of this sequence is a woman of 80 years or more in a cohort sampled during active or convalescent COVID-19. The V gene is TRBV28, the J gene TRBJ2-4; D might be TRBD2 (5 bases). The CDR3 reads CASSLSPGDIQYF. The CDR3 DNA is TGTGCCAGCAGTTTATCCCCCGGGGACATTCAGTACTTC.